The sequence of this TCR beta chain was determined in a study of graft-versus-host responses after intestinal transplantation. Overall study findings and caveats: GvH clones surfaced in recipient marrow, some emerging earlier in ileum or blood. Allograft clonal ratios (graft-versus-host to host-versus-graft) were high in patients who had graft-donor T cell macrochimerism. Early after transplant, HvG clones declined as circulating GvH clones peaked.

Each mixed lymphocyte reaction held some 200,000 CFSE-labeled responders and some 200,000 irradiated violet-dye-labeled stimulators. Responder CD3+CD4+ and CD3+CD8+ cells that were proliferating and CFSE-low were sorted after the reaction. There are 16 residues in the CDR3. V was pared by 3 bases and J by 1 base, with 8 bases of the junction left unmatched. The germline V gene has CDR1 SGHRS and CDR2 YFSETQ. The table came from immunoSEQ multiplex PCR; TCRdb's copy has only in-frame clones and leaves some out. The profile shows roughly 20,000 clones, 40% to 50% of them singletons. V and J are TRBV5-1 and TRBJ2-3; TRBD2 agrees at 7 bases. Sequencing was performed on alloreactive CD8+ T cells from a mixed lymphocyte reaction culture, taken before intestinal transplant. Subset noted: CFSE-low proliferating T cells sorted from roughly 6-day pre-transplant mixed lymphocyte reaction (GvH or HvG direction). The sequence was collected from a human patient who received an intestinal transplant. The CDR3 spells CASSWGSTSGTDTQYF. The CDR3 DNA sequence: TGCGCCAGCAGCTGGGGGTCAACTAGCGGCACAGATACGCAGTATTTT.